The present entry profiles one T cell receptor (beta chain) with its context. The authors' processing: Researchers report that nucleated cell counts were estimated from reference gene primer amplification. TCRdb's copy holds only in-frame clones and misses some; the assay was immunoSEQ multiplex PCR. V, J and clone size are taken as reported in that table, and D and trimming were inferred from the DNA itself. Seen here are about 280,000 clones, more than 80% observed once, and the top ten hold 3%. The sample comes from a study of blood T cell repertoires in COVID-19. Turning to the study itself: Samples taken during acute and convalescent COVID-19 were collected in the United States, Italy and Spain. The cDNA or gDNA used as material had been derived from T cells, B-cell-depleted T cells, or PBMCs.

Trimming took off 4 bases at V and 1 base at J, with 7 bases between the two ends. Germline-derived CDR1 and CDR2 are SGHVS and FQNEAQ. The CDR3 has 14 amino acids. This receptor was identified in a woman between 25 and 40 years old with active or convalescent COVID-19. The gene calls are TRBV7-8 and TRBJ1-4, with D maybe TRBD1 (5 bases). The sequenced sample was peripheral blood. The CDR3 DNA sequence: TGTGCCAGCAGCTCAGGGCTAACTAATGAAAAACTGTTTTTT. Residues: CASSSGLTNEKLFF.